The clone carrying this T cell receptor beta chain was seen just once. Its matching antigen is unknown. This entry is derived from a study of shared clonotypes between healthy human individuals. Notes on the study in general: There were few donors, and this limited the genetic and exposure-history diversity represented. Sequencing depth was expected to affect clonotype sharing among donors.

V was pared by 5 bases and J by 0 bases, with 20 bases between. The CDR3 has 18 residues. Germline V gives CDR1 SGHTA, CDR2 FQGTGA. Genomic DNA for unsorted samples, which was extracted with the QIAamp DNA Blood Mini kit, came from some 100 million PBMCs. The method was immunoSEQ multiplex PCR; TCRdb's version includes in-frame clones alone and lacks a portion of them. The sample consists of about 480,000 clones, approximately 79% of them appearing once. The clonotype comes from a woman aged 35 to 49 in good health. Some clones in this sample may be carry-over from other donors' samples. Sequenced: PBMCs. V is TRBV7-3 and J is TRBJ2-1, with D perhaps TRBD1 or TRBD2 (6 bases each). The CDR3 nucleotides read TGTGCCAGCAGCCCATTCGGGGGCGGCTCGAGCTCCTACAATGAGCAGTTCTTC. Translation: CASSPFGGGSSSYNEQFF. Using reference TRBV7-3 and TRBJ2-1 for the parts outside the CDR3, the full variable domain is GAGVSQTPSNKVTEKGKYVELRCDPISGHTALYWYRQSLGQGPEFLIYFQGTGAADDSGLPNDRFFAVRPEGSVSTLKIQRTERGDSAVYLCASSPFGGGSSSYNEQFFGPGTRLTVL.